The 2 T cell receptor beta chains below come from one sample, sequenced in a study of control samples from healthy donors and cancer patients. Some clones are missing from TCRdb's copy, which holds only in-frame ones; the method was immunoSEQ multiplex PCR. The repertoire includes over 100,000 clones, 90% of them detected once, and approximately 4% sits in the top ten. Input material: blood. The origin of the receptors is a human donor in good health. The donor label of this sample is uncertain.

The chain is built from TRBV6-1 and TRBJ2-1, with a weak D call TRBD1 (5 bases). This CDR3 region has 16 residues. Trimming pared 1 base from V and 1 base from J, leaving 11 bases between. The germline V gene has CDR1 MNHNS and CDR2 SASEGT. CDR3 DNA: TGTGCCAGCAGTGAAGAGGGGCAGTTGTCCTACAATGAGCAGTTCTTC. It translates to CASSEEGQLSYNEQFF.

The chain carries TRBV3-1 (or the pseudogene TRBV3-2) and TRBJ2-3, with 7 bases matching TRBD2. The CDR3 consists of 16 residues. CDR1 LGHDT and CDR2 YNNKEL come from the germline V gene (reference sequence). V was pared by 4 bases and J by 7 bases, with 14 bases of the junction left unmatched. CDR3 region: CASSPGPLAASYTQYF. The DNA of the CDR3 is TGTGCCAGCAGCCCAGGGCCCCTAGCGGCCTCTTATACGCAGTATTTT.